The 9 T cell receptor beta chains given below trace back to one sample, sequenced in a study of blood T cell repertoires in COVID-19 (dated by TCRdb to the early 2020s). Library creation used the immunoSEQ multiplex PCR assay. TCRdb stores this immuneACCESS table with in-frame sequences only. Part of the clones is absent; in the studies checked, under half of the shortfall reflects unresolved V genes, and no reason is known for the rest. The sample profile shows more than 45,000 clones; more than 80% of them were found once. Together, the top ten hold over 1.2% of the sample. The sequenced material came from peripheral blood. The receptors were gathered from a man in his sixties with acute or convalescent COVID-19.

The V gene is TRBV19, the J gene TRBJ2-1, with TRBD2 matching over 7 bases. There are 15 residues in the CDR3. From germline, CDR1 is LNHDA and CDR2 SQIVND (reference sequence). Trimming took 4 bases from V and 6 from J; bases not matched to a gene: 9. The DNA for the CDR3 is TGTGCCAGTAGTAAACTGGCGGGAGATTTCAATGAGCAGTTCTTC. Translation: CASSKLAGDFNEQFF.

This chain links TRBV3-1 (or the pseudogene TRBV3-2) with TRBJ1-2; TRBD1 might be the D (6 bases). This CDR3 spans 14 amino acids. CDR1 and CDR2 from the germline V gene are LGHDT and YNNKEL (reference sequence). Trimming took off 4 bases at V and 4 bases at J, with 13 bases between the two ends. The CDR3 reads CASSPEQGGYGYTF. The CDR3 DNA sequence: TGTGCCAGCAGCCCGGAACAGGGTGGCTATGGCTACACCTTC.

The chain employs TRBV6-4 and TRBJ2-3, with a tentative D call TRBD2 (5 bases). The CDR3 is made up of 14 amino acids. Germline CDR1 and CDR2: MRHNA and SNTAGT. Trimming removed 0 bases at V and 2 bases at J, with 6 bases between. The CDR3 DNA sequence: TGTGCCAGCAGTGACTCGCGGGTCACAGATACGCAGTATTTT. Its translation: CASSDSRVTDTQYF.

The sample holds one count of this clone. The CDR3 nucleotides read TGTGCCAGTAGCCAATCGACCGACGGCAGGTCTGGAAACACCATATATTTT. Amino acid sequence: CASSQSTDGRSGNTIYF. The rearrangement uses TRBV19 and TRBJ1-3; D gene ambiguous. The CDR3 is 17 amino acids. V was trimmed by 6 bases and J by 1 base, leaving 19 bases between them. Germline V gene lookup returns CDR1 LNHDA and CDR2 SQIVND (reference sequence).

The chain joins TRBV7-3 to TRBJ2-3, with 8 bases fitting TRBD2. The CDR3 covers 16 residues. The V and J ends lost 1 base and 2 bases, in that order; junction bases with no gene match: 5. Per germline, CDR1 SGHTA and CDR2 FQGTGA. This chain's CDR3 is CASSLNSGRDTDTQYF. The CDR3, as DNA: TGTGCCAGCAGCTTAAATTCCGGGAGGGACACAGATACGCAGTATTTT. The whole variable domain, remainder taken from reference TRBV7-3 and TRBJ2-3, is GAGVSQTPSNKVTEKGKYVELRCDPISGHTALYWYRQSLGQGPEFLIYFQGTGAADDSGLPNDRFFAVRPEGSVSTLKIQRTERGDSAVYLCASSLNSGRDTDTQYFGPGTRLTVL.

The chain couples TRBV10-3 to TRBJ1-5; TRBD1 is a possible D gene (5 bases). From germline, CDR1 is ENHRY and CDR2 SYGVKD. CDR3 length: 18 residues. Between the trimmed V and J ends, which lost 0 bases and 7 bases, there was a span of 22 bases. The CDR3 nucleotides are TGTGCCATCAGTGAGTCGGTCTTAGGGACGGCGGGAGGACAGCCCCAGCATTTT. Translated: CAISESVLGTAGGQPQHF.

V is TRBV6-2 or TRBV6-3 and J is TRBJ2-7, with D uncertain. This CDR3 spans 12 amino acids. Germline values: CDR1 MNHEY, CDR2 SVGEGT. Between the trimmed V and J ends, which lost 3 bases and 6 bases, there was a span of 9 bases. The CDR3 sequence is CASSYGPTEQYF. The DNA for the CDR3 is TGTGCCAGCAGTTATGGGCCTACCGAGCAGTACTTC.

The chain combines TRBV19 with TRBJ1-5; 8 bases match TRBD1. Germline CDR1 and CDR2: LNHDA and SQIVND (reference sequence). This CDR3 region has 14 residues. J lost 7 bases, V lost 5 bases, and 7 bases had no gene match. The CDR3 DNA reads TGTGCCAGTAGTGCCAGGGGGCCGGGGCAGCCCCAGCATTTT. This translates into CASSARGPGQPQHF.

The chain has TRBV3-1 (or the pseudogene TRBV3-2) and TRBJ1-6; D not certain. This CDR3 is built from 14 residues. V was pared by 0 bases and J by 13 bases, with 13 bases between. The V gene's germline CDR1 is LGHDT and CDR2 YNNKEL (reference sequence). The CDR3 DNA sequence: TGTGCCAGCAGCCAAGATTTCGGGGTTTGGCCCCTCCACTTT. It encodes CASSQDFGVWPLHF.